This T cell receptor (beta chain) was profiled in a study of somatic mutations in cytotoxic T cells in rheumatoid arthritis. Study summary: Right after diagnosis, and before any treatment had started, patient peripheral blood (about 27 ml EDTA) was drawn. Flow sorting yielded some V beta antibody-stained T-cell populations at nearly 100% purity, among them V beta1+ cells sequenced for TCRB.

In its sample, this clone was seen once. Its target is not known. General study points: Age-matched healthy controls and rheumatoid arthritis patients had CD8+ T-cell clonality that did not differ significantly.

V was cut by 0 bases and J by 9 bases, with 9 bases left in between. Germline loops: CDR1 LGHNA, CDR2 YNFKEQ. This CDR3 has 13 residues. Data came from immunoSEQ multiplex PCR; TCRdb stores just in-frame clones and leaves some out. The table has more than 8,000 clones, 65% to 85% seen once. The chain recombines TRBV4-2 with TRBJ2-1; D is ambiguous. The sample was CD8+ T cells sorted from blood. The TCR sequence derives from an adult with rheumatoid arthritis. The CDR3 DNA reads TGTGCCAGCAGCCAAGATAAAGTGTTTGAGCAGTTCTTC. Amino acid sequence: CASSQDKVFEQFF.